The 10 T cell receptor beta chains below all came from one sample that was sequenced in a study of T cells in Graves' hyperthyroidism and ophthalmopathy. The investigators amplified TCR beta CDR3 regions from RNA transcripts. HTBI primers were used for first-round RT-PCR of the TCR CDR3. TCRdb re-called the multiplex PCR reads with MiXCR, one entry per CDR3 protein. The sample comprises roughly 800,000 distinct CDR3 sequences, approximately 40% of which are singletons, and about 8.9% rests with the top ten. The sequencing sample was made of blood. All receptors come from a man aged 18 to 30 with Graves' hyperthyroidism.

The chain employs TRBV7-9 and TRBJ1-1, with D tentatively TRBD1 (5 bases). Germline-derived CDR1 and CDR2 are SEHNR and FQNEAQ (reference sequence). This CDR3 has 12 residues. Trimming pared 5 bases from V and 7 bases from J, leaving 11 bases between. CDR3 DNA: TGTGCCAGCAGCACCTCAACAGGTGAAGCTTTCTTT. Translated, it gives CASSTSTGEAFF.

This chain uses TRBV3-1 with TRBJ1-5; D is unresolved. V was clipped by 6 bases and J by 5 bases, with 11 bases between them. The CDR3 runs 13 residues. The germline CDR1 and CDR2 sequences are LGHDT and YNNKEL (reference sequence). CDR3 nucleotide sequence: TGTGCCAGCAGTAGGGATTGGGATCAGCCCCAGCATTTT. Protein product: CASSRDWDQPQHF.

A remark on this clonotype: A much larger clone sits a single nucleotide away, making a read error possible. The CDR3: CASSGVGGRYGQYF. CDR3 bases: TGTGCCAGCAGTGGCGTAGGGGGCCGCTACGGGCAGTACTTC. The chain has TRBV2 and TRBJ2-7; 7 nucleotides line up with TRBD1. Germline V gene sequence: CDR1 SNHLY, CDR2 FYNNEI. The CDR3 contains 14 residues. The variable domain in full, completed from reference TRBV2 and TRBJ2-7, reads EPEVTQTPSHQVTQMGQEVILRCVPISNHLYFYWYRQILGQKVEFLVSFYNNEISEKSEIFDDQFSVERPDGSNFTLKIRSTKLEDSAMYFCASSGVGGRYGQYFGPGTRLTVT.

This clonotype occurred many times. This chain joins TRBV20-1 and TRBJ2-5; D gene unclear. Germline V lookup: CDR1 DFQATT, CDR2 SNEGSKA (reference sequence). The CDR3 covers 11 residues. The V end lost 0 bases, the J end lost 6 bases, and 5 bases lay between the germline ends. The CDR3 DNA sequence: TGCAGTGCTAGAGATCTGAAGACCCAGTACTTC. Amino acids: CSARDLKTQYF.

This clonotype was counted at least ten times. The chain carries TRBV7-9 and TRBJ2-7; D is ambiguous. The V gene lost 5 bases and the J gene lost 7 bases, with 9 bases spanning the gap. The CDR3 spans 11 residues. The V gene's germline CDR1 is SEHNR and CDR2 FQNEAQ (reference sequence). The CDR3 here is CASSLGQEQYF. DNA for the CDR3: TGTGCCAGCAGCCTAGGCCAGGAGCAGTACTTC.

This clonotype appeared many times. A much larger clone differs from this one at a single base, so this may be a read error. The chain joins TRBV2 to TRBJ1-6; D ambiguous. The CDR3 covers 16 residues. The ends were cut back, 4 bases at V and 0 bases at J, with 10 bases in the middle. In germline, CDR1 is SNHLY, CDR2 FYNNEI. CDR3 coding DNA: TGTGCCAGCAGTGCGGCGGGGAGCTCCTATAATTCACCCCTCCACTTT. Translation gives CASSAAGSSYNSPLHF.

The table lists this clonotype with many counts. The chain uses TRBV20-1 and TRBJ1-5; possibly TRBD1 for D (5 bases). The CDR3 totals 13 residues. The V end was cut by 6 bases, the J end by 1 base, with 10 bases between. Germline V CDR1 and CDR2: DFQATT, SNEGSKA (reference sequence). The CDR3, as DNA: TGCAGTGCAGACAGAGGGAGCAATCAGCCCCAGCATTTT. Protein sequence: CSADRGSNQPQHF.

This clonotype has a single count. The V and J genes are TRBV7-9 and TRBJ1-4; tentative D call: TRBD1 (5 bases). Germline assignment: CDR1 SEHNR and CDR2 FQNEAQ (reference sequence). This CDR3 spans 15 amino acids. The V end was cut by 4 bases, the J end by 4 bases, with 13 bases between. The CDR3 reads CASSYPGTHNEKLFF. The CDR3 DNA reads TGTGCCAGCAGCTATCCCGGGACTCATAATGAAAAACTGTTTTTT. Full variable domain (rest looked up from reference TRBV7-9 and TRBJ1-4): DTGVSQNPRHKITKRGQNVTFRCDPISEHNRLYWYRQTLGQGPEFLTYFQNEAQLEKSRLLSDRFSAERPKGSFSTLEIQRTEQGDSAMYLCASSYPGTHNEKLFFGSGTQLSVL.

The V gene is TRBV12-3 or TRBV12-4, the J gene TRBJ2-2, with D tentatively TRBD2 (5 bases). The CDR3 spans 14 residues. With 6 bases removed from V and 2 bases from J, the gap between germline ends came to 10 bases. CDR3 residues: CASRSAVNTGELFF. CDR3 coding DNA: TGTGCCAGCAGATCAGCGGTCAACACCGGGGAGCTGTTTTTT.

Details on this clonotype: An end of the junction differs from the germline gene, which may be a read error. Here the CDR3 reads CANSLDRGQWNTQYF. CDR3 sequence (DNA): TGTGCCAACAGCTTAGACAGGGGGCAGTGGAATACGCAGTATTTT. J is TRBJ2-3 and V is TRBV7-9; 10 bases align to TRBD1. Germline CDR1 and CDR2: SEHNR and FQNEAQ (reference sequence). The length of the CDR3 is 15 residues. Full variable domain (rest looked up from reference TRBV7-9 and TRBJ2-3): DTGVSQNPRHKITKRGQNVTFRCDPISEHNRLYWYRQTLGQGPEFLTYFQNEAQLEKSRLLSDRFSAERPKGSFSTLEIQRTEQGDSAMYLCANSLDRGQWNTQYFGPGTRLTVL.